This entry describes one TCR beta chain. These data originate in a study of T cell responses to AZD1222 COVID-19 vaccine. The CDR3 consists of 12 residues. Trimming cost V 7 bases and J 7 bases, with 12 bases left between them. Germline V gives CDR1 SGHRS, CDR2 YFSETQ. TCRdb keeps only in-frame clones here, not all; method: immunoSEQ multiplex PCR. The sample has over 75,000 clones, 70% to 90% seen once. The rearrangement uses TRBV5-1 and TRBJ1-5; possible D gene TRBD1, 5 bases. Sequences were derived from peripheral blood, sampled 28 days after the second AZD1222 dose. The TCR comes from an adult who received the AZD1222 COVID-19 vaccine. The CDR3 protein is CASAQGHQPQHF. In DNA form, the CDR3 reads TGCGCCAGCGCCCAGGGTCACCAGCCCCAGCATTTT.